This TCR beta chain was identified during a study of T cell responses to AZD1222 COVID-19 vaccine. In the case of this clone: As yet, its antigen is unknown.

Study results and limitations: Repertoire sampling was restricted to post-peak T cell response timepoints. Across spike, vaccine-associated CD4 TCRs were found, dominant at 160-218 and 743-854. White British donors predominated, females outnumbered males, and clonal diversity was possibly underestimated.

The assay was immunoSEQ multiplex PCR, and TCRdb's table has in-frame clones only and misses some. The data show some 150,000 clones, roughly 90% seen once. The V gene lost 0 bases and the J gene lost 1 base, with 11 bases spanning the gap. From germline, CDR1 is MNHEY and CDR2 SVGAGI. This CDR3 contains 16 residues. The genes are TRBV6-5 and TRBJ2-3, with D uncertain. This receptor was taken from an adult who received the AZD1222 COVID-19 vaccine. The source was peripheral blood, collected 28 days after the second AZD1222 dose. The CDR3 reads CASSYSLAPGTDTQYF. CDR3 in DNA: TGTGCCAGCAGTTACTCTCTGGCCCCTGGCACAGATACGCAGTATTTT.